The sequence of this T cell receptor (beta chain) was determined in a study of regulatory T cells in long-lasting Graves disease. Whole-study results and caveats: Newly diagnosed Graves' patients had higher TCR diversity than persistent ones.

Time point here: newly diagnosed GD, antithyroid drugs for less than 3 months. With RNA extracted from PBMCs as input, the TCR library was made. Building the TCR beta libraries relied on iRepertoire HTBI primers, and CDR3 regions underwent Arm-PCR. TCRdb ran MiXCR on the multiplex PCR reads and lists one entry per CDR3 protein. Of 400,000 to 650,000 distinct CDR3 sequences detected, roughly 15% appear once; the ten largest clones hold approximately 25%. The sample holds a few counts of this clonotype. Its antigen is undetermined. This same sample was also taken into another study, of T cells in Graves' hyperthyroidism and ophthalmopathy. From that study: When the TCR CDR3 underwent first-round RT-PCR, the HTBI primer set was used.

The receptor was isolated from a middle-aged woman with Graves disease. Material: peripheral blood mononuclear cells (PBMCs), obtained at new diagnosis, from a patient treated with antithyroid drugs.

The CDR3 DNA reads as TGTGCCAGCAGCCCGGGGGGATCGGAAAAACTGTTTTTT. Protein product: CASSPGGSEKLFF. This sequence joins TRBV7-9 and TRBJ1-4; maybe TRBD1 (5 bases). Germline CDR1 SEHNR, CDR2 FQNEAQ (reference sequence). The CDR3 has 13 residues. The V and J ends lost 5 bases and 8 bases respectively, with 12 bases between them.